This is a list of T cell receptor beta chains from one sample in a study of shared clonotypes between healthy human individuals. Repertoires were generated with immunoSEQ multiplex PCR, while TCRdb's copy carries only in-frame clones and drops some. The profile shows 230,000 or so clones, approximately 70% of them singletons. Specimen: memory CD4+ T cells sorted from blood. These receptors were taken from a man aged 25 to 45 in good health. Both conserved end residues are part of each CDR3. Each record gives: J gene, clone size, V gene, D gene, CDR3 protein, CDR3 DNA. D genes are given only for firm matches. Size is omitted from some rows. Given values are once, few, many or a class for expanded clones.

J: TRBJ2-3
size: .
V: TRBV7-9
D: .
CDR3: CASSLNEVDTQYF
DNA: TGTGCCAGCAGCTTGAACGAGGTAGATACGCAGTATTTT

J: TRBJ2-7
size: .
V: TRBV19
D: TRBD1
CDR3: CASRDGQGHHEQYF
DNA: TGTGCCAGTAGAGACGGACAGGGCCACCACGAGCAGTACTTC

J: TRBJ2-2
size: .
V: TRBV9
D: .
CDR3: CASSVAGQNTGELFF
DNA: TGTGCCAGCAGCGTAGCGGGACAGAACACCGGGGAGCTGTTTTTT

J: TRBJ2-7
size: .
V: TRBV7-8
D: TRBD2
CDR3: CASSLSAGVSSYEQYF
DNA: TGTGCCAGCAGCTTATCAGCGGGAGTCAGCTCCTACGAGCAGTACTTC

J: TRBJ2-1
size: .
V: TRBV7-9
D: TRBD2
CDR3: CASSLLGGSVYNEQFF
DNA: TGTGCCAGCAGCTTACTGGGCGGGAGTGTCTACAATGAGCAGTTCTTC

J: TRBJ1-2
size: .
V: TRBV6-4
D: .
CDR3: CAALGLRTAAFPGGYTF
DNA: TGTGCCGCTCTTGGCCTTAGGACAGCGGCTTTTCCGGGTGGCTACACCTTC

J: TRBJ2-3
size: .
V: TRBV7-8
D: TRBD1
CDR3: CASSLWDRAGDTQYF
DNA: TGTGCCAGCAGCTTATGGGACAGGGCCGGAGATACGCAGTATTTT

J: TRBJ2-3
size: few
V: TRBV5-4
D: .
CDR3: CASSFADRDTQYF
DNA: TGTGCCAGCAGCTTCGCGGACAGAGATACGCAGTATTTT

J: TRBJ1-2
size: .
V: TRBV28
D: .
CDR3: CASSSIGYTF
DNA: TGTGCCAGCAGTTCGATAGGCTACACCTTC

J: TRBJ2-7
size: .
V: TRBV27
D: .
CDR3: CASVGRGTPYEQYF
DNA: TGTGCCAGCGTAGGGCGGGGCACCCCCTACGAGCAGTACTTC

J: TRBJ2-1
size: .
V: TRBV11-2
D: .
CDR3: CASSHSELNEQFF
DNA: TGTGCCAGCAGCCACTCCGAGTTGAATGAGCAGTTCTTC

J: TRBJ2-2
size: .
V: TRBV18
D: .
CDR3: CASSPGQANTGELFF
DNA: TGTGCCAGCTCACCCGGACAAGCGAACACCGGGGAGCTGTTTTTT

J: TRBJ1-4
size: .
V: TRBV5-1
D: .
CDR3: CASRTANEKLFF
DNA: TGCGCCAGCCGGACGGCTAATGAAAAACTGTTTTTT

J: TRBJ2-1
size: .
V: TRBV5-1
D: .
CDR3: CASSFGGPDNEQFF
DNA: TGCGCCAGCAGCTTCGGGGGGCCAGACAATGAGCAGTTCTTC

J: TRBJ2-1
size: once
V: TRBV7-2
D: TRBD2
CDR3: CASSSGLAGSYYNEQFF
DNA: TGTGCCAGCAGCTCCGGACTAGCGGGATCGTACTACAATGAGCAGTTCTTC

J: TRBJ2-7
size: .
V: TRBV15
D: TRBD1
CDR3: CATSREGQGYEQYF
DNA: TGTGCCACCAGCAGAGAGGGACAGGGCTACGAGCAGTACTTC

J: TRBJ1-1
size: once
V: TRBV18
D: TRBD1
CDR3: CASSPTRDRGVGATEAFF
DNA: TGTGCCAGCTCACCAACCCGGGACAGGGGAGTTGGTGCCACTGAAGCTTTCTTT

J: TRBJ2-1
size: many
V: TRBV5-1
D: TRBD2
CDR3: CASSLDSGLAGNEQFF
DNA: TGCGCCAGCAGCTTGGATTCCGGACTAGCAGGCAATGAGCAGTTCTTC

J: TRBJ2-1
size: few
V: TRBV7-2
D: .
CDR3: CASSTYPYNEQFF
DNA: TGTGCCAGCAGCACCTACCCCTACAATGAGCAGTTCTTC

J: TRBJ2-5
size: .
V: TRBV6-6
D: .
CDR3: CASSYSVQRETQYF
DNA: TGTGCCAGCAGTTACTCCGTACAGCGAGAGACCCAGTACTTC

J: TRBJ1-5
size: many
V: TRBV5-4
D: .
CDR3: CASSFSTWSGADSQPQHF
DNA: TGTGCCAGCAGCTTTAGTACATGGTCGGGTGCGGACTCCCAGCCCCAGCATTTT

J: TRBJ2-3
size: .
V: TRBV5-1
D: TRBD2
CDR3: CASSGGLADDTDTQYF
DNA: TGCGCCAGCAGCGGGGGACTAGCGGACGACACAGATACGCAGTATTTT

J: TRBJ2-2
size: .
V: TRBV7-9
D: .
CDR3: CASSLQRQNTGELFF
DNA: TGTGCCAGCAGCTTACAGCGACAGAACACCGGGGAGCTGTTTTTT

J: TRBJ2-5
size: .
V: TRBV28
D: TRBD1
CDR3: CASSLDRVVETQYF
DNA: TGTGCCAGCAGTTTAGACAGGGTCGTGGAGACCCAGTACTTC

J: TRBJ2-1
size: .
V: TRBV7-8
D: .
CDR3: CASVRGGGIVDEQFF
DNA: TGTGCCAGCGTCCGGGGTGGAGGGATTGTAGATGAGCAGTTCTTC

J: TRBJ2-3
size: .
V: TRBV5-1
D: .
CDR3: CASSLVGSPGDTQYF
DNA: TGCGCCAGCAGCTTGGTGGGCAGTCCGGGCGATACGCAGTATTTT

J: TRBJ1-2
size: .
V: TRBV19
D: .
CDR3: CASIPRGGVGGYTF
DNA: TGTGCCAGTATCCCCCGGGGGGGGGTCGGTGGCTACACCTTC

J: TRBJ2-1
size: .
V: TRBV9
D: TRBD2
CDR3: CASSVAPGSGRAVEQFF
DNA: TGTGCCAGCAGCGTAGCTCCAGGAAGCGGGAGGGCCGTTGAGCAGTTCTTC

J: TRBJ1-5
size: .
V: TRBV25-1
D: TRBD1
CDR3: CASRQGWQPQHF
DNA: TGTGCCAGCCGACAGGGCTGGCAGCCCCAGCATTTT

J: TRBJ2-7
size: few
V: TRBV7-2
D: .
CDR3: CASSLEAEYEQYF
DNA: TGTGCCAGCAGCCTAGAAGCGGAATACGAGCAGTACTTC

J: TRBJ2-1
size: few
V: TRBV2
D: .
CDR3: CASYRDTSRSYNEQFF
DNA: TGTGCCAGCTACCGGGACACTTCACGCTCCTACAATGAGCAGTTCTTC

J: TRBJ2-7
size: .
V: TRBV4-2
D: .
CDR3: CASSQDFSTYEQYF
DNA: TGTGCCAGCAGCCAAGATTTTAGCACCTACGAGCAGTACTTC

J: TRBJ2-5
size: .
V: TRBV7-9
D: .
CDR3: CASSLGRSQETQYF
DNA: TGTGCCAGCAGCTTAGGTCGCAGCCAAGAGACCCAGTACTTC

J: TRBJ2-5
size: once
V: TRBV2
D: .
CDR3: CASSEAGFETQYF
DNA: TGTGCCAGCAGTGAAGCAGGATTTGAGACCCAGTACTTC

J: TRBJ2-5
size: .
V: TRBV30
D: .
CDR3: CAWSPDWATRTQYF
DNA: TGTGCCTGGAGTCCCGACTGGGCCACTAGGACCCAGTACTTC

J: TRBJ2-4
size: .
V: TRBV6-5
D: TRBD2
CDR3: CASISLGGPKNIQYF
DNA: TGTGCCAGCATAAGCCTGGGAGGGCCCAAAAACATTCAGTACTTC

J: TRBJ2-3
size: .
V: TRBV14
D: .
CDR3: CASSQDRVPDTQYF
DNA: TGTGCCAGCAGCCAAGATCGGGTTCCAGATACGCAGTATTTT

J: TRBJ2-1
size: .
V: TRBV11-2
D: TRBD2
CDR3: CASRGGRISGEYNEQFF
DNA: TGTGCCAGCAGGGGTGGGAGGATTAGCGGGGAGTACAATGAGCAGTTCTTC

J: TRBJ2-7
size: .
V: TRBV7-3
D: .
CDR3: CASSLSAGAQYEQYF
DNA: TGTGCCAGCAGCTTATCCGCCGGAGCTCAGTACGAGCAGTACTTC

J: TRBJ2-4
size: .
V: TRBV6-6
D: TRBD2
CDR3: CASAAGGGQQNIQYF
DNA: TGTGCCAGCGCTGCGGGAGGGGGACAGCAAAACATTCAGTACTTC

J: TRBJ2-7
size: .
V: TRBV29-1
D: TRBD1
CDR3: CSGIRAGTASEQYF
DNA: TGCAGCGGCATTAGGGCCGGGACAGCGAGCGAGCAGTACTTC

J: TRBJ2-5
size: .
V: TRBV29-1
D: .
CDR3: CSVSLAGLRETQYF
DNA: TGCAGCGTGTCGCTGGCGGGACTGAGGGAGACCCAGTACTTC

J: TRBJ2-5
size: .
V: TRBV27
D: .
CDR3: CASRVAGSLETQYF
DNA: TGTGCCAGCAGAGTCGCGGGTTCGCTTGAGACCCAGTACTTC

J: TRBJ1-5
size: .
V: TRBV14
D: .
CDR3: CASSPRTLILHQPQHF
DNA: TGTGCCAGCAGCCCTCGAACTTTGATACTCCATCAGCCCCAGCATTTT